Listed here are 5 T cell receptor beta chains from one sample, sequenced in a study of response to subunit inactivated influenza vaccine. Each CDR3 protein gets one entry after TCRdb re-called the RT-PCR reads with MiXCR. The table lists some 850,000 distinct CDR3 sequences, around 18% of them singletons. Sequences were derived from PBMCs from blood, sampled 5 to 6 days after vaccination. The receptors here all came from a man aged 50 to 59 who received an inactivated influenza vaccine.

In this sample, this clonotype turned up many times. The chain has TRBV12-3 or TRBV12-4 and TRBJ2-2; 12 positions agree with TRBD2. This CDR3 has 16 amino acids. The V and J ends lost 5 bases and 6 bases, in that order; junction bases with no gene match: 7. The CDR3 region has the DNA TGTGCCAGCAGTAAAGGGACTAGCGGGTTTGCCGGGGAGCTGTTTTTT. As protein: CASSKGTSGFAGELFF.

This clonotype was seen at least ten times. The chain is built from TRBV6-2 or TRBV6-3 and TRBJ2-5; 10 positions agree with TRBD2. Germline V gene data show CDR1 as MNHEY and CDR2 as SVGEGT. The CDR3 totals 16 residues. The junction had 2 bases not matched to a gene; V was cut back by 0 bases and J by 1 base. CDR3 in amino acids: CASSYSLAGVQETQYF. The CDR3 bases are TGTGCCAGCAGTTACTCGCTAGCGGGAGTCCAAGAGACCCAGTACTTC.

CDR3 residues: CASSAEGQGNNEQFF. The DNA of the CDR3 is TGTGCCAGCAGTGCCGAGGGACAGGGAAACAATGAGCAGTTCTTC. This chain joins TRBV2 and TRBJ2-1, with 9 bases fitting TRBD1. V gave up 4 bases and J gave up 5 bases; unmatched junction bases: 6. This CDR3 has 15 residues. From germline, CDR1 is SNHLY and CDR2 FYNNEI.

This rearrangement joins TRBV27 to TRBJ2-2; 7 positions match TRBD1. This CDR3 has 15 residues. Germline CDR1 reads MNHEY; CDR2 reads SMNVEV (reference sequence). J gave up 4 bases and V 7 bases, and 9 bases lay outside the gene matches. The CDR3 sequence: CASTVGTVLTGELFF. CDR3 sequence (DNA): TGTGCCAGCACCGTCGGGACAGTGCTCACCGGGGAGCTGTTTTTT.

The V call is TRBV7-8, the J call TRBJ1-1; no reliable D call. The CDR3 has 15 amino acids. V was pared by 2 bases and J by 2 bases, with 12 bases between. Germline V gene data show CDR1 as SGHVS and CDR2 as FQNEAQ. CDR3 amino acids: CASSLFGTENTEAFF. The CDR3 region has the DNA TGTGCCAGCAGCTTATTCGGTACAGAAAACACTGAAGCTTTCTTT.